What follows is one T cell receptor (beta chain) and its context. This receptor's antigen is unknown. Nothing much larger sits one base from this clone, and base qualities are not available. Preparation of the library involved the immunoSEQ multiplex PCR assay. The multiplex PCR relied on a mix of 60 forward primers for TCR Vbeta segments and 13 reverse primers for TCR Jbeta segments. The CDR3 region of rearranged TCR beta genes was amplified from genomic DNA by a multiplex PCR assay. The amplified TCR beta libraries were sequenced on the Illumina HiSeq System as 87-base-pair reads. The original pipeline was this. A later analysis counted 75 million to 100 million unique TCR beta chains across the 666 repertoires, and some 11 million of these chains were shared by at least two donors. To remove PCR and sequencing errors, raw reads were error-corrected and collapsed into unique sequences using a nearest-neighbor algorithm that merged closely related sequences. To assign V, D and J gene segments, CDR3 sequences were aligned to IMGT reference sequences. For a sequence to be retained, at least a six-nucleotide match to both a V gene segment and a J gene segment was required. A rearrangement was called productive if the CDR3 had no stop codons and remained in frame with V and J, and every other rearrangement was called non-productive. Following IMGT convention, CDR3 was defined as the stretch from the second conserved V-encoded cysteine up to the conserved J-encoded phenylalanine. Sequences without an unambiguous match to a single V gene segment were excluded from the earlier analysis of about 600 of the donors. In an earlier analysis of some 590 of the donors, V segments were called functional above 56.7% productive rearrangements and were called segregating when the between-donor standard deviation exceeded 5%. A statistical classification framework was built for diagnosing cytomegalovirus status from the catalog of TCR beta chain sequences. V and J gene assignment, in a later analysis, came from comparing TCR nucleotide sequences with IMGT/GENE-DB human TR gene sequences. In a later analysis, CDR3 sequences and most-parsimonious VDJ recombination scenarios were assigned using the TCRdist pipeline. A later analysis defined each TCR beta chain by its CDR3 amino acid sequence plus V-gene family, and excluded reads lacking a unique V-gene family. As a way to deal with suspected cross-contamination and a sequencing artifact, a later analysis dropped under 600 nucleotide sequences that were highly shared and had low generation probability. In a later analysis, a clonal expansion index was calculated for each public chain from normalized within-repertoire ranks of inferred template counts. In a later analysis, generation probabilities were computed with a VDJ recombination model fitted to out-of-frame rearrangements, and the resulting probabilities were checked against IGoR. A later analysis scored TCR-TCR, TCR-HLA and TCR-CMV co-occurrence with hypergeometric tests, applying a repertoire-size bias correction to TCR pairs. A later analysis estimated false discovery rates by permuting HLA or CMV assignments 20 times. A later analysis grouped co-occurring TCRs with DBSCAN, adding TCRdist sequence similarity when clustering within HLA-allele-positive subsets. Repertoires with fewer than 30,000 or more than 120,000 public chains were left out of co-occurrence clustering, as were a handful of repertoires with anomalous nucleotide sharing. As stored in TCRdb, this immuneACCESS dataset retains in-frame rearrangements with V and J assigned. A fraction of the clones does not appear; measured against another copy, unresolved V genes explain less than half of the discrepancy, and the remainder lacks a known reason. The V and J calls and clone size are taken from that table; D and trimming were inferred from the DNA. The sample contains approximately 220,000 clones, approximately 79% of them found a single time. The ten largest clonotypes hold around 1.8% of the sample.

CDR1 and CDR2 are read off the germline V gene as MRHNA and SNTAGT. Ends trimmed: V by 2 bases, J by 4 bases; bases unmatched to a gene: 10. The CDR3 spans 17 residues, from the cysteine through the phenylalanine. The CDR3 DNA has 51 bases and is translated from base 1. The cohort comprised around 700 healthy bone marrow donors. At the time of sampling, all cohort members were nominally healthy, though unrecorded immune exposures were likely present. The donor tested CMV seronegative and was one of the 352 seronegative cohort members. Each donor provided a peripheral blood sample, and peripheral blood mononuclear cells were used for TCR beta sequencing. Genomic DNA extraction from the blood cell samples was performed with the Qiagen DNeasy Blood Extraction Kit. These data come from a study of cytomegalovirus exposure and HLA in healthy donors (dated by TCRdb to about 2017). Describing the broader study: An earlier analysis of approximately 640 of the donors reported roughly 270 Gb of sequence data and about 100 million unique TCR beta sequences from 190 million or so T cells. Approximately 300 gigabases of sequencing data and tens of millions of unique TCR sequences made up an early release that covered several hundred HLA-typed donors. On average, over 200,000 unique TCR beta nucleotide sequences were sequenced per donor among 398 genotyped donors of the cohort, with roughly 18% of those sequences being non-productive. All discovery cohort repertoires had been generated using a single sequencing platform. Rather than drawing on any new phenotypic data, the later analysis identified candidate immune exposures from TCR beta sequences and the way those sequences occurred across donors. Typing coverage varied by locus: roughly 620-630 donors for A, B, C, DRB1 and DQB1; approximately 500 for DQA1; over 600 for DPA1; roughly 470 for DPB1. HLA typing included class I and class II loci at four-digit resolution. The study combined high-throughput TCR immunosequencing, statistical association of individual TCRs with disease status, and machine learning to predict cytomegalovirus infection status. Because of strong linkage in the cohort, roughly five DR-DQ haplotypes were treated as single units for association and clustering. A later analysis re-analyzed previously published TCR beta repertoires from about 730 donors and added high-resolution HLA genotyping to study TCR occurrence patterns. The study used immunosequencing to profile the T cell repertoires of under 700 subjects and linked those repertoires to cytomegalovirus serostatus. A later genetic analysis used genome-wide SNP genotypes for 398 of the 666 donors, treating that subset as a discovery cohort. The aim of the study was to test whether cataloging public T cell receptors could identify signatures of past pathogen exposure. An earlier analysis of 587 of the donors used high-throughput TCR beta sequencing to judge whether each TCR beta V gene segment behaved as functional or pseudogenic. Besides the first cohort of roughly 640 subjects, a separate validation cohort made up of 120 different subjects was used. Alongside the repertoire data, information on donor age, sex, ethnicity and CMV serostatus was compiled. Of the roughly 390 genotyped donors, approximately 81% were placed in the genetic ancestry cluster associated with self-reported Caucasian donors.

The research as a whole found: In vitro tests confirmed that a few of the cytomegalovirus-associated TCR beta chains recognize cytomegalovirus antigens. The 87-base-pair reads could not distinguish some IMGT-functional V segments, including TRBV6-2 and TRBV6-3, so those segments were excluded. When HLA alleles, especially DR and DQ, strongly co-occurred, attributing TCR associations to individual alleles was difficult. Linkage disequilibrium might explain the correlated functional status among segregating V segments, but an unknown experimental factor could not be excluded. In a later analysis, TCR association rates were found to vary across HLA loci, with the most associated TCRs seen for DRB1 alleles and the fewest for HLA-C alleles. Several of the top co-occurrence clusters appeared to be linked to parvovirus B19, influenza, CMV and Epstein-Barr virus, according to a later analysis. A total of 150 to 200 TCR beta chains were listed by the study as associated with cytomegalovirus. The cohort was sequenced for TCR beta chains only, and without alpha or paired-chain data the features that could be detected were limited. According to the authors, the approach could potentially be generalized to other disease states and immunological phenotypes. A further reported finding was that TCR beta sequences accurately predicted the HLA-A and HLA-B alleles for most subjects in the first cohort. V-gene and J-gene trimming of TCR beta chains was associated with a missense DCLRE1C variant in a later genetic analysis, and the association was replicated in an independent cohort. The classifier was reported to diagnose cytomegalovirus status with high specificity and sensitivity in both the original and validation cohorts. Roughly uniform sequencing depth across donors was assumed in presence/absence analyses, although this assumption may not hold. Across donors, most TCR sequences were observed very rarely, whereas some public TCRs were present in many individuals. A cluster of highly shared sequence variants was judged likely to be a technical artifact of the sequencing pipeline. In an earlier analysis of 500 to 650 of the donors, most TCR beta V segments appeared in productive rearrangements about 90% or about 30% of the time, broadly matching IMGT annotations. Specific HLA alleles were associated with over 15,000 TCR beta sequences at a false discovery rate of 0.05 in a later analysis. Most CMV-associated TCR beta chains appeared to be HLA-restricted in a later analysis, and the HLA associations seemed to be driven largely by CMV exposure. For the cohort, immune exposure information was limited to CMV serostatus. The earlier analysis of almost 600 of the donors excluded fewer than 20 rarely observed V segments, including chromosome 9 orphons, because counts were too low. A later genetic analysis reported fewer N-insertions in productive TCRs among donors in an Asian-associated ancestry cluster than the roughly 720-donor mean. Compared with equally common non-associated chains, HLA-associated TCR beta chains in a later analysis were more clonally expanded and had lower generation probabilities. HLA typing was unavailable for some donors at each locus, so association tests used only the typed subset.

This receptor chain uses TRBV6-4 and TRBJ1-4; a stretch of 7 junction bases matches TRBD1. This clonotype was sampled from a man younger than 30 in good health and CMV-seronegative. The sequencing input was PBMCs. The CDR3 sequence is CASSDLTTGKLNEKLFF. The bases read TGTGCCAGCAGTGACCTAACGACAGGGAAGCTTAATGAAAAACTGTTTTTT.